This T cell receptor (beta chain) came from a study of T-cell reconstitution after alpha-beta-depleted transplantation in children. Molecular barcoding with unique molecular identifiers was used for the TCRbeta library. In TCRdb, the PCR reads were re-called with MiXCR into one record per CDR3 protein. The table has roughly 66,000 distinct CDR3 sequences, approximately 5% seen once. This CDR3 region has 16 residues. V was trimmed by 3 bases and J by 5 bases, leaving 19 bases between them. There are many counts of this clonotype. V gene TRBV12-3 or TRBV12-4 combines with J gene TRBJ2-5; either TRBD1 or TRBD2 may fit D (5 bases each). The sequence was collected from a boy in the first two years of life who had a stem cell transplant for acute myeloid leukemia, so the T cells may come from the graft donor. The input for sequencing was PBMCs, mostly from graft donor cells, taken 180 days after TCRalphabeta/CD19-depleted stem cell transplant. The CDR3: CASSFGDGPPGETQYF. CDR3 bases: TGTGCCAGCAGTTTTGGGGACGGACCCCCAGGGGAGACCCAGTACTTC.